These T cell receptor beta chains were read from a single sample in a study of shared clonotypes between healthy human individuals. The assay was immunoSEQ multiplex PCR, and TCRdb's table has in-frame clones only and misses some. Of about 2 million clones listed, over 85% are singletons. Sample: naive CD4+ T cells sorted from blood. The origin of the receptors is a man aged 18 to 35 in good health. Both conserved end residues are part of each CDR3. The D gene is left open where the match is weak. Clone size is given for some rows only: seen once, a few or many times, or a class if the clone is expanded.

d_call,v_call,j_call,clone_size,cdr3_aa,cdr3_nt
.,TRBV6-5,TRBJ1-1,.,CASSYSIRGDGEAFF,TGTGCCAGCAGTTACTCGATCCGAGGGGATGGTGAAGCTTTCTTT
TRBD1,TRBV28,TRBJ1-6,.,CASQTYRGARRDSPLHF,TGTGCCAGCCAGACTTACAGGGGCGCACGGAGGGACTCACCCCTCCACTTT
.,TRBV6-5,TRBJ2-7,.,CASSYIGVSEQYF,TGTGCCAGCAGTTACATTGGGGTTTCCGAGCAGTACTTC
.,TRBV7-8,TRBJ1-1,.,CASSQPRQLNTEAFF,TGTGCCAGCAGCCAACCGAGACAGCTGAACACTGAAGCTTTCTTT
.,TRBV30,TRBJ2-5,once,CAWSGGRPWVETQYF,TGTGCCTGGAGTGGGGGGCGTCCCTGGGTAGAGACCCAGTACTTC
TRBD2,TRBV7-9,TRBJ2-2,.,CASSLVTSGSPPGELFF,TGTGCCAGCAGCTTAGTAACTAGCGGGAGTCCCCCCGGGGAGCTGTTTTTT
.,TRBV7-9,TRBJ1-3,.,CASSLAQGGDTIYF,TGTGCCAGCAGCTTAGCACAGGGTGGAGACACCATATATTTT
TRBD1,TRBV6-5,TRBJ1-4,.,CASSADRVNEKLFF,TGTGCCAGCAGCGCCGACAGGGTGAATGAAAAACTGTTTTTT
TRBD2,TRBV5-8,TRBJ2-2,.,CASSRGLQPNTGELFF,TGTGCCAGCAGCAGGGGACTACAGCCGAACACCGGGGAGCTGTTTTTT
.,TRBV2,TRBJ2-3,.,CASTPVFRSSTDTQYF,TGTGCCAGCACCCCGGTGTTCAGATCTAGCACAGATACGCAGTATTTT
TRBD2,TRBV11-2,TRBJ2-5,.,CASSGGLAGGQETQYF,TGTGCCAGCAGCGGGGGACTAGCGGGAGGTCAAGAGACCCAGTACTTC
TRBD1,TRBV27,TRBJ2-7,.,CASSLSRGQSSYEQYF,TGTGCCAGCAGTTTATCCCGGGGACAGTCGTCCTACGAGCAGTACTTC
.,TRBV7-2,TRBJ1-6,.,CASSRQADGGSPLHF,TGTGCCAGCAGCCGACAGGCCGATGGGGGTTCACCCCTCCACTTT
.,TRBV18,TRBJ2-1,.,CASSPPGYPGNEQFF,TGTGCCAGCTCACCACCCGGGTATCCGGGGAATGAGCAGTTCTTC
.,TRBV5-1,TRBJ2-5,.,CASSNRDQGVQETQYF,TGCGCCAGCAGCAACCGGGACCAAGGCGTCCAAGAGACCCAGTACTTC
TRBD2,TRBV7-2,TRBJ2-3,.,CASSPGTSGSVSDTQYF,TGTGCCAGCAGCCCCGGGACTAGCGGGAGTGTTTCAGATACGCAGTATTTT
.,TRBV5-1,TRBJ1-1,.,CASSLSQNTEAFF,TGCGCCAGCAGCTTGTCGCAGAACACTGAAGCTTTCTTT
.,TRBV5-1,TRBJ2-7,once,CASSLYQGYEQYF,TGCGCCAGCAGCTTGTACCAGGGCTACGAGCAGTACTTC
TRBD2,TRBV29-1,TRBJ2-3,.,CSVVLAGETAQFTQYF,TGCAGCGTTGTCCTAGCGGGGGAGACCGCACAGTTTACGCAGTATTTT
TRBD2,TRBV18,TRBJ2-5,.,CASSPGGRAVETQYF,TGTGCCAGCTCACCGGGCGGGAGGGCCGTAGAGACCCAGTACTTC
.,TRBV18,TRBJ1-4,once,CASSPQDLAGTNEKLFF,TGTGCCAGCTCACCACAAGATTTGGCGGGGACTAATGAAAAACTGTTTTTT
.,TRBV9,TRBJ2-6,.,CASSRTAGTRSSGANVLTF,TGTGCCAGCAGCCGAACGGCCGGCACTCGGAGTTCTGGGGCCAACGTCCTGACTTTC
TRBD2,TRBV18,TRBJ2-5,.,CASSLTSAQETQYF,TGTGCCAGCTCACTGACTAGCGCCCAAGAGACCCAGTACTTC
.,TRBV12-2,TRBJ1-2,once,CASRFCSGRHTPDGGYTF,TGTGCAAGTCGCTTTTGTTCGGGCAGGCATACGCCCGACGGTGGCTACACCTTC
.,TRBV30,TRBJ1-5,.,CAWNLGMGNQPQHF,TGTGCCTGGAATCTGGGGATGGGCAATCAGCCCCAGCATTTT
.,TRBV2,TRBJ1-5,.,CASSSLPALWEGNSNQPQHF,TGTGCCAGCAGTTCCCTCCCGGCCCTTTGGGAGGGTAACAGCAATCAGCCCCAGCATTTT
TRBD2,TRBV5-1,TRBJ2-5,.,CASSLASGGGETQYF,TGCGCCAGCAGCCTCGCCTCGGGGGGAGGAGAGACCCAGTACTTC
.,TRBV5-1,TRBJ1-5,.,CASSLEGPTNQPQHF,TGCGCCAGCAGCTTGGAGGGACCTACCAATCAGCCCCAGCATTTT
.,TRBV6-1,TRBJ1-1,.,CASILVTGDTEAFF,TGTGCCAGCATCCTCGTTACGGGGGACACTGAAGCTTTCTTT
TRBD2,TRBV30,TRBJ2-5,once,CAWSIAGETQYF,TGTGCCTGGAGTATAGCGGGAGAGACCCAGTACTTC
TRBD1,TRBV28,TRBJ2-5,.,CASTQGTGGGETQYF,TGTGCCAGCACCCAGGGCACAGGGGGTGGAGAGACCCAGTACTTC
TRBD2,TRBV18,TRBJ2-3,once,CASSSKILAGGPPDTQYF,TGTGCCAGCTCATCAAAGATTTTAGCGGGAGGGCCCCCAGATACGCAGTATTTT
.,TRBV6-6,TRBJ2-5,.,CASSSSNIESQETQYF,TGTGCCAGCAGTTCGTCTAATATAGAGTCCCAAGAGACCCAGTACTTC
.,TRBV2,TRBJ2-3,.,CASGTPRDTQYF,TGTGCCAGCGGGACCCCTAGAGATACGCAGTATTTT
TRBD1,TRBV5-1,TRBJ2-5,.,CASSLGTGRETQYF,TGCGCCAGCAGCTTGGGGACAGGGCGAGAGACCCAGTACTTC
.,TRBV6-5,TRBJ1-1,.,CASSYSGRRDTEAFF,TGTGCCAGCAGTTACTCTGGGAGGAGGGACACTGAAGCTTTCTTT
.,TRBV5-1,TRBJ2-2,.,CASSFPGLSTGELFF,TGCGCCAGCAGCTTTCCGGGACTCAGCACCGGGGAGCTGTTTTTT
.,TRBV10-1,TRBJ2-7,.,CASSEGRGYEQYF,TGCGCCAGCAGTGAGGGGAGAGGCTACGAGCAGTACTTC
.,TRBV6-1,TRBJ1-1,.,CASRQQGLYTEAFF,TGTGCCAGCAGACAACAGGGACTATACACTGAAGCTTTCTTT
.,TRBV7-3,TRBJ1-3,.,CASSLGPSGNTIYF,TGTGCCAGCAGCTTAGGCCCCTCTGGAAACACCATATATTTT
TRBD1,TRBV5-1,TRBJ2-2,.,CASSLGTGQGRNTGELFF,TGCGCCAGCAGTTTGGGGACAGGTCAGGGCAGAAACACCGGGGAGCTGTTTTTT
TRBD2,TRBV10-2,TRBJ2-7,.,CASSEPSGPYEQYF,TGCGCCAGCAGTGAGCCTAGCGGGCCCTACGAGCAGTACTTC
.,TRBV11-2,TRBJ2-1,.,CASSLDGVLQGNEQFF,TGTGCCAGCAGCTTAGATGGGGTCCTTCAGGGAAATGAGCAGTTCTTC
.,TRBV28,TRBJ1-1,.,CASSRTEAFF,TGTGCCAGCAGTCGAACGGAAGCTTTCTTT
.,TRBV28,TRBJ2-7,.,CASLVGYEQYF,TGTGCCAGCTTGGTCGGCTACGAGCAGTACTTC
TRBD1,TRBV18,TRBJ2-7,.,CASSQRDRGAYEQYF,TGTGCCAGCTCACAACGGGACAGGGGAGCTTACGAGCAGTACTTC
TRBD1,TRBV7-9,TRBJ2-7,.,CASSLGTGLWNEQYF,TGTGCCAGCAGCTTAGGGACAGGGCTATGGAACGAGCAGTACTTC
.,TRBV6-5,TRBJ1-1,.,CASSTIGAEAFF,TGTGCCAGCAGCACCATAGGAGCTGAAGCTTTCTTT
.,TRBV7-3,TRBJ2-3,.,CASSQGSTDTQYF,TGTGCCAGCAGCCAGGGAAGCACAGATACGCAGTATTTT
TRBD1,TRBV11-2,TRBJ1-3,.,CASSFFSGGEGNTIYF,TGTGCCAGCAGCTTCTTTTCAGGGGGCGAAGGAAACACCATATATTTT
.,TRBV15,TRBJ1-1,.,CATSRVFRVAFF,TGTGCCACCAGCAGAGTATTCAGGGTGGCTTTCTTT
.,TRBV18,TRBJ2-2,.,CASPSANTGELFF,TGTGCCAGCCCCAGTGCGAACACCGGGGAGCTGTTTTTT
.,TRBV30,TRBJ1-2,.,CAWRQDSYGYTF,TGTGCCTGGAGGCAGGACTCCTATGGCTACACCTTC
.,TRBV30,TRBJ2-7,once,CAWSGTPGGYEQYF,TGTGCCTGGAGTGGGACCCCTGGCGGATACGAGCAGTACTTC
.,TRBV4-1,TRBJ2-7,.,CASSLDGVSYEQYF,TGCGCCAGCAGCCTTGATGGGGTCTCCTACGAGCAGTACTTC
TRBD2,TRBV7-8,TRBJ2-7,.,CASSLVATGGLRNEQYF,TGTGCCAGCAGCTTAGTGGCCACGGGAGGCTTAAGAAACGAGCAGTACTTC